Listed here is a single TCR beta chain. Its antigen target is currently unknown. Per-nucleotide qualities are absent, and no much larger clonotype sits a single base away. The CDR3 sequence holds 11 residues, the cysteine and phenylalanine included. The DNA shown is the 33-base CDR3, in frame from base 1. A distance of 3 bases separates the germline ends of V and J, which lose 6 bases and 1 base respectively. The CDR1 and CDR2 encoded by the germline V gene are SNHLY and FYNNEI. This record belongs to a study of PD-L1 blockade in urothelial cancer (dated by TCRdb to about 2017). Regarding the research as a whole: Therapy was started in about 2014 for all patients, and atezolizumab 1,200 mg was administered intravenously every 3 weeks. An ECOG performance status of 0 or 1 was recorded for the patients, and 0 to 3 prior chemotherapy regimens had been received by the patients. In the same patients, whole exome sequencing and RNA sequencing of pretreatment tumors were performed in addition to TCR sequencing. Durable clinical benefit was achieved by nine patients but not by the remaining 20. Blood samples were analyzed at 3 weeks after treatment start (second dose) and at 6 weeks after treatment start. The study, an exploratory multi-omic analysis, examined somatic, immune and clinical correlates of response to PD-L1 blockade with atezolizumab in urothelial cancer. Pretreatment tumor samples, along with matched peripheral blood serially collected before and after atezolizumab treatment, were subjected to TCR sequencing. Blood samples gave a median of approximately 150,000 T cells and tens of thousands of unique TCRs, with a median clonality of approximately 0.08. About 90% of the 29 patients were identified as males with urothelial cancer of bladder origin, and a prior smoking history was reported by 18 of 29 patients. Pretreatment blood TCR-seq was available for fewer than 30 patients, at least one posttreatment blood collection was obtained for approximately 25 patients, and tumor TCR-seq was available for approximately 25 patients. Durable clinical benefit meant progression-free survival longer than 6 months, and TCR features were also tested against progression-free and overall survival.

The study at large found these results: A pretreatment peripheral blood TCR clonality below the median was linked to improved progression-free and overall survival. Small sample size (n ≈ 30) and many exploratory analyses mean the results are intended to be hypothesis-generating. Patients with durable benefit showed greater expansion of tumor-associated TCR clones in peripheral blood 3 weeks after starting treatment (n of about 20, p = 0.022).

Synthetic TCR analog templates were spiked into each PCR so that absolute template abundance could be estimated from read counts. TCRbeta CDR3 regions were amplified from genomic DNA with bias-controlled V and J gene primers using the immunoSEQ assay. Sequencing of rearranged TCRbeta segments was performed at approximately 20X coverage. In the source study's methods: Sequencing errors were corrected by clustering, and CDR3s were annotated against IMGT so that V, D and J genes could be assigned. Only productive TCRbeta rearrangements were used in downstream analyses, excluding out-of-frame or stop-codon sequences. Clonality was calculated as one minus the Shannon entropy normalized by the log of the number of unique productive sequences. Clones differing between time points or between blood and tumor were identified using Fisher's exact test with Benjamini-Hochberg correction, with an adjusted p below 0.01 applied as the threshold. As stored in TCRdb, this immuneACCESS dataset retains in-frame rearrangements with V and J assigned. A fraction of the clones does not appear; measured against another copy, unresolved V genes explain less than half of the discrepancy, and the remainder lacks a known reason. V and J calls and clone size are given by that table; D and trimming were obtained from the DNA. A total of under 40,000 clones appear in this sample, over 75% of them only once. Approximately 3.6% of the sample is taken by the ten largest.

The cohort included 29 patients with locally advanced or metastatic urothelial carcinoma who were treated at Memorial Sloan Kettering on a trial protocol. Peripheral blood mononuclear cells were collected pretreatment and during treatment, with between 1 and 8 total time points obtained per patient. The Qiagen DNeasy Blood extraction kit was used to purify genomic DNA from total PBMCs and from tumor samples. PBMCs were collected pretreatment and during treatment, and were isolated and stored as previously described. The rearrangement combines TRBV2 with TRBJ2-5, with no confidently assigned D gene. This clonotype originated in a man aged 70 or older with urothelial cancer. The sample consisted of PBMCs, taken around atezolizumab (anti-PD-L1) treatment. The CDR3 region has the sequence CASRAQETQYF. The nucleotide sequence reads TGTGCCAGCAGGGCCCAAGAGACCCAGTACTTC.